The sequence of this TCR beta chain was determined in a study of shared clonotypes between healthy human individuals. Whole-study context: The plates for each donor numbered three CD4 naive, three CD4 memory, two CD8 naive and one CD8 memory. Study-wide points: Of the naive CD4 clonotypes, roughly 5.2% were shared across several donors. Compared with clonotypes that all four donors shared, non-shared clonotypes had lower generation probabilities.

Germline values: CDR1 SGHVS, CDR2 FNYEAQ. Trimming cost V 5 bases and J 4 bases, with 9 bases left between them. The CDR3 runs 13 residues. Here immunoSEQ multiplex PCR was the method, and the copy in TCRdb shows in-frame clones only, minus some. This sample carries about 1 million clones, about 75% of them seen once, and the ten largest clones take roughly 1.5%. Comments on this clone: Its antigen is unidentified.

The authors divided CD4+ cells into CD45RA+ naive and CD45RA-negative memory subsets. The J gene is TRBJ1-5, the V gene TRBV7-6; no clear D. The sample taken for sequencing was memory CD4+ T cells sorted from blood. Subset here: CD45RA-negative fraction. This sequence originates from a man aged 18-30 years in good health. CDR3 DNA sequence: TGTGCCAGCAGCCTCCCCCTTAATCAGCCCCAGCATTTT. Protein sequence: CASSLPLNQPQHF. The whole variable domain, remainder taken from reference TRBV7-6 and TRBJ1-5, is GAGVSQSPRYKVTKRGQDVALRCDPISGHVSLYWYRQALGQGPEFLTYFNYEAQQDKSGLPNDRFSAERPEGSISTLTIQRTEQRDSAMYRCASSLPLNQPQHFGDGTRLSIL.